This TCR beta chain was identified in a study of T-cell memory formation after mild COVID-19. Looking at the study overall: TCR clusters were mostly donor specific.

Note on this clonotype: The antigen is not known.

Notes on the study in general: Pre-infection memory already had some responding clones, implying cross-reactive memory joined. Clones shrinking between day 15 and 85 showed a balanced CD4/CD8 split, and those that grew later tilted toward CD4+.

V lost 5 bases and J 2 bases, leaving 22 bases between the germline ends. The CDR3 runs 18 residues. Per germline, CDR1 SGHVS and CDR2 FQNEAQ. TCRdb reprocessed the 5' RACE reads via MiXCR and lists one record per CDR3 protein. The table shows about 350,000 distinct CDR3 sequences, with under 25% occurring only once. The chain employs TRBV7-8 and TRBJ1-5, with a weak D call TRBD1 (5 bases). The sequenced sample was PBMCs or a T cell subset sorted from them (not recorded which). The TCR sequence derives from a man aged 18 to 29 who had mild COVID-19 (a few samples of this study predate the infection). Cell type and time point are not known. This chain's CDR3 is CASSENHIIRDRNQPQHF. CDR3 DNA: TGTGCCAGCAGCGAGAATCATATTATCAGGGACCGCAATCAGCCCCAGCATTTT.